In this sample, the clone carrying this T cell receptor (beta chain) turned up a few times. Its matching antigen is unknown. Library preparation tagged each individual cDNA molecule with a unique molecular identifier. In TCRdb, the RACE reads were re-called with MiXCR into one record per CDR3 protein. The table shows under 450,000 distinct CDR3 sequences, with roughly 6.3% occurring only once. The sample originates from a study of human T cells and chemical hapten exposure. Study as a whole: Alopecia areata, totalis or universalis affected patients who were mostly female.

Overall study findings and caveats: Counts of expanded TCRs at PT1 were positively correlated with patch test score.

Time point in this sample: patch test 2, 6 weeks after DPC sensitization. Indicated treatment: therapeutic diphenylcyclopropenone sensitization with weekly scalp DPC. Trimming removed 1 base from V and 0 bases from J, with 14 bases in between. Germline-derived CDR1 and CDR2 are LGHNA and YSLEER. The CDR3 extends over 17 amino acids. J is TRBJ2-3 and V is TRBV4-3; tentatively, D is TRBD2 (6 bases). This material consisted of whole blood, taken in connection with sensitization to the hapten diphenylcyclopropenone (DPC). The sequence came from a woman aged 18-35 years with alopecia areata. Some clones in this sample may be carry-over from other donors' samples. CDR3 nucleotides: TGCGCCAGCAGCCAAGGGTCACTAGCAGACAGCACAGATACGCAGTATTTT. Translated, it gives CASSQGSLADSTDTQYF.